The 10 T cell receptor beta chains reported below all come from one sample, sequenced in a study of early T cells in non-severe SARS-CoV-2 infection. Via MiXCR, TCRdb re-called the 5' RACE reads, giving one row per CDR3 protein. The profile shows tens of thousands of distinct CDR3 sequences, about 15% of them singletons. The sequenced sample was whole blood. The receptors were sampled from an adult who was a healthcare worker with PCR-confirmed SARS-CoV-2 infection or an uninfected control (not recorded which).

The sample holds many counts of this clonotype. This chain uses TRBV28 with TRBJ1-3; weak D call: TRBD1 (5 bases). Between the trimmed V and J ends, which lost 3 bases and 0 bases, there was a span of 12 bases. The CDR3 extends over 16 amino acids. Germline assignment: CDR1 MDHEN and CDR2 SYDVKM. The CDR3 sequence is CASSFGGRPSGNTIYF. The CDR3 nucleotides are TGTGCCAGCAGTTTTGGGGGACGGCCCTCTGGAAACACCATATATTTT.

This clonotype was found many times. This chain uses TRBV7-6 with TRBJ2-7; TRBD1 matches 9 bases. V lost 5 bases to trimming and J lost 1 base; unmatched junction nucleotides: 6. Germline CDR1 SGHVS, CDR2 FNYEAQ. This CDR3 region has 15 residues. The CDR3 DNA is TGTGCCAGCAGCCCTCTGACAGGGGGGTCCTACGAGCAGTACTTC. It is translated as CASSPLTGGSYEQYF.

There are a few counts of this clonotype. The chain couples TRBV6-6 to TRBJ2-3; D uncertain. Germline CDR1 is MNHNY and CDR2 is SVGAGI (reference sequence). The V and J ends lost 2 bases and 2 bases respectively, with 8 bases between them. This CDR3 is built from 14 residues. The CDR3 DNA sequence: TGTGCCAGCAGTTACGGGCATTCCACAGATACGCAGTATTTT. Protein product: CASSYGHSTDTQYF.

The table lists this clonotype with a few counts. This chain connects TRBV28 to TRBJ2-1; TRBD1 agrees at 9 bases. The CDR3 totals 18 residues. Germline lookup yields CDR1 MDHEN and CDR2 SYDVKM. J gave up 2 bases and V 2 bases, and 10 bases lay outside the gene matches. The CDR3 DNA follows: TGTGCCAGCAGTTTAGGGACAGGGAATCCGAGGACCTACAATGAGCAGTTCTTC. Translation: CASSLGTGNPRTYNEQFF.

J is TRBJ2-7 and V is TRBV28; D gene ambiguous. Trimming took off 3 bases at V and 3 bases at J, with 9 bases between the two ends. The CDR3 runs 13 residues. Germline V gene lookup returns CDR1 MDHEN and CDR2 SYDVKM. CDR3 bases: TGTGCCAGCAGTTTCCCCAATATCTACGAGCAGTACTTC. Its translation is CASSFPNIYEQYF.

The CDR3 DNA sequence: TGCAGCGGCTCTAGGGCGGGGACCTACAATGAGCAGTTCTTC. This gives the protein CSGSRAGTYNEQFF. The chain links TRBV29-1 to TRBJ2-1; D possibly corresponds to TRBD2 (6 bases). Germline values: CDR1 SQVTM, CDR2 ANQGSEA. The CDR3 is 14 amino acids. V was clipped by 7 bases and J by 2 bases, with 15 bases between them.

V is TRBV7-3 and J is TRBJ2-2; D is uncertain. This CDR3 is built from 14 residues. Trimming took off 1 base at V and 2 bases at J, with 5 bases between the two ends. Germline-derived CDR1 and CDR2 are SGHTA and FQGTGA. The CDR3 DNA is TGTGCCAGCAGCTTAATCTTAAACACCGGGGAGCTGTTTTTT. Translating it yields CASSLILNTGELFF. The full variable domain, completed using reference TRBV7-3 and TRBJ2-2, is GAGVSQTPSNKVTEKGKYVELRCDPISGHTALYWYRQSLGQGPEFLIYFQGTGAADDSGLPNDRFFAVRPEGSVSTLKIQRTERGDSAVYLCASSLILNTGELFFGEGSRLTVL.

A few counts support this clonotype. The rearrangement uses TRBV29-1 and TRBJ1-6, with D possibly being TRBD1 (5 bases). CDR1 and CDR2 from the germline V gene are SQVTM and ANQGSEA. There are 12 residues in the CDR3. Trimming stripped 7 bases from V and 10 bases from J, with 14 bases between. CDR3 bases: TGCAGCGCCCAAACCTGGGGGTCACCCCTCCACTTT. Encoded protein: CSAQTWGSPLHF.

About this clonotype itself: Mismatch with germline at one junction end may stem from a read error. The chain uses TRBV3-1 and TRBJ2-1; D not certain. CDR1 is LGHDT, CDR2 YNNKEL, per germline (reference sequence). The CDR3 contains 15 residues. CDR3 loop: CASRQVGHLRDEQFF. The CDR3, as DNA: TGTGCCAGCAGACAAGTCGGGCACCTCCGGGATGAGCAGTTCTTC.

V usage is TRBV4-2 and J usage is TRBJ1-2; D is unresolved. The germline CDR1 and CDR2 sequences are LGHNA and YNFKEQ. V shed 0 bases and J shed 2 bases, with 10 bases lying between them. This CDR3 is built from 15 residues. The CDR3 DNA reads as TGTGCCAGCAGCCAAGATGACCAGATAAACTATGGCTACACCTTC. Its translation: CASSQDDQINYGYTF.